These 31 T cell receptor beta chains originate from one sample sequenced in a study of OX40 agonist ivuxolimab in advanced cancers. Profiling relied on immunoSEQ multiplex PCR, and the TCRdb table lists in-frame clones only, not all of them. Here the sample spans some 120,000 clones, approximately 90% being singletons. The material sequenced was CD4+ or CD8+ T cells sorted from blood, taken in a trial of the OX40 agonist ivuxolimab. Source of these receptors: an adult with an advanced solid tumor such as melanoma, head and neck, liver or kidney cancer.

The rearrangement joins TRBV7-3 to TRBJ2-5; 7 bases agree with TRBD1. The germline CDR1 and CDR2 sequences are SGHTA and FQGTGA. The CDR3 has 13 amino acids. V lost 6 bases to trimming and J lost 4 bases; unmatched junction nucleotides: 5. CDR3 loop: CASSLQGLETQYF. CDR3 nucleotides: TGTGCCAGCAGTCTACAGGGGCTAGAGACCCAGTACTTC. Based on the CDR3 plus reference TRBV7-3 and TRBJ2-5, the full variable domain is GAGVSQTPSNKVTEKGKYVELRCDPISGHTALYWYRQSLGQGPEFLIYFQGTGAADDSGLPNDRFFAVRPEGSVSTLKIQRTERGDSAVYLCASSLQGLETQYFGPGTRLLVL.

The genes are TRBV25-1 and TRBJ2-7, with D unclear. V lost 0 bases and J 7 bases, leaving 16 bases between the germline ends. In germline, CDR1 is MGHDK, CDR2 SYGVNS. The CDR3 extends over 15 amino acids. The CDR3 DNA follows: TGTGCCAGCAGTGAATATACAGCGTTCCAGTCGGAGCAGTACTTC. It codes for CASSEYTAFQSEQYF.

This chain uses TRBV19 with TRBJ2-1; no reliable D call. This CDR3 contains 15 residues. V gave up 6 bases and J gave up 0 bases, with 12 bases separating them. Germline V gene sequence: CDR1 LNHDA, CDR2 SQIVND (reference sequence). DNA for the CDR3: TGTGCCAGTAGGGAGACTCACCACTCCTACAATGAGCAGTTCTTC. Its protein is CASRETHHSYNEQFF.

This chain's CDR3 is CASSLLAGSAYEQYF. The CDR3 bases are TGCGCCAGCAGCTTGTTGGCGGGGTCGGCCTACGAGCAGTACTTC. This chain links TRBV5-1 with TRBJ2-7; a weak D match, TRBD2 (6 bases). This CDR3 has 15 residues. The V gene lost 1 base and the J gene lost 2 bases, with 13 bases spanning the gap. Germline lookup yields CDR1 SGHRS and CDR2 YFSETQ.

The CDR3 DNA sequence: TGTGCCAGTAAGACGGCAGCGAATTCACCCCTCCACTTT. It translates to CASKTAANSPLHF. The genes are TRBV19 and TRBJ1-6; D is undetermined. V gave up 7 bases and J gave up 7 bases, with 11 bases separating them. Germline CDR1 is LNHDA and CDR2 is SQIVND (reference sequence). The CDR3 has 13 residues.

This clone has a single count. The chain carries TRBV27 and TRBJ2-3; 9 bases agree with TRBD2. Germline loops: CDR1 MNHEY, CDR2 SMNVEV (reference sequence). CDR3 length equals 15 residues. J gave up 1 base and V 5 bases, and 4 bases lay outside the gene matches. The CDR3 bases are TGTGCCAGCAGTCATAGCGGGAGCCGCACAGATACGCAGTATTTT. This gives the protein CASSHSGSRTDTQYF.

In its sample, this clone was seen once. The V gene is TRBV30, the J gene TRBJ2-5; 12 bases fit TRBD2. CDR1 and CDR2 from the germline V gene are GTSNPN and SVGIG (reference sequence). The CDR3 has 12 amino acids. J lost 13 bases, V lost 5 bases, and 8 bases had no gene match. CDR3 nucleotides: TGTGCCTGGGCCAGGACTAGCGGGGATAGGTACTTC. Protein: CAWARTSGDRYF. The full variable domain, completed using reference TRBV30 and TRBJ2-5, is SQTIHQWPATLVQPVGSPLSLECTVEGTSNPNLYWYRQAAGRGLQLLFYSVGIGQISSEVPQNLSASRPQDRQFILSSKKLLLSDSGFYLCAWARTSGDRYFGPGTRLLVL.

The CDR3 coding sequence is TGTGCCAGCAGCTTAGTGGCGGGAGTCCTCAATGAGCAGTTCTTC. It yields the protein CASSLVAGVLNEQFF. This chain connects TRBV11-3 to TRBJ2-1; 7 bases are a match to TRBD2. J was trimmed by 6 bases and V by 1 base; bases with no gene match: 6. CDR1 and CDR2 from the germline V gene are SGHNT and YENEEA. There are 15 residues in the CDR3.

This clone has only one observation. The CDR3 is CASSQGIGQGTQPQHF. The CDR3 DNA reads TGCGCCAGCAGCCAAGGTATAGGACAGGGTACCCAGCCCCAGCATTTT. The rearrangement uses TRBV4-3 and TRBJ1-5; 8 bases align to TRBD1. V dropped 1 base and J dropped 7; count of bases not matched to a gene: 9. The CDR3 totals 16 residues. CDR1 LGHNA and CDR2 YSLEER come from the germline V gene.

This chain uses TRBV7-2 with TRBJ2-1; 10 nucleotides align to TRBD2. The CDR3 covers 16 residues. Looked up from germline, CDR1 is SGHTA and CDR2 is FQGNSA. V lost 3 bases and J lost 7; bases outside the gene matches: 9. CDR3 coding DNA: TGTGCCAGCAGCTTGATTCTAGCGGGAGAGAAGAATGAGCAGTTCTTC. Translated: CASSLILAGEKNEQFF.

The rearrangement uses TRBV29-1 and TRBJ2-6; maybe TRBD2 (5 bases). The CDR3 loop spans 16 amino acids. Between the trimmed V and J ends, which lost 6 bases and 0 bases, there was a span of 15 bases. Germline-derived CDR1 and CDR2 are SQVTM and ANQGSEA. The CDR3: CSVDYSADSGANVLTF. The DNA for the CDR3 is TGCAGCGTCGACTACAGTGCTGACTCTGGGGCCAACGTCCTGACTTTC.

The CDR3 protein is CASSVAGRQNTGELFF. The CDR3 DNA sequence: TGTGCCAGCAGCGTAGCCGGTCGGCAGAACACCGGGGAGCTGTTTTTT. V gene TRBV9 combines with J gene TRBJ2-2; D is unresolved. The CDR3 has 16 amino acids. V was trimmed by 0 bases and J by 1 base, leaving 10 bases between them. CDR1 and CDR2 from the germline V gene are SGDLS and YYNGEE.

This chain joins TRBV7-9 and TRBJ1-5; D gene unclear. There are 14 residues in the CDR3. CDR1 SEHNR and CDR2 FQNEAQ come from the germline V gene (reference sequence). Trimming removed 2 bases from V and 4 bases from J, with 9 bases in between. The CDR3 sequence is CASSLNSANQPQHF. As DNA, the CDR3 is TGTGCCAGCAGCTTAAACAGCGCTAATCAGCCCCAGCATTTT.

The chain links TRBV11-2 to TRBJ2-7, with D unresolved. The CDR3 is made up of 12 amino acids. V dropped 5 bases and J dropped 3 bases, with 8 bases sitting between them. Germline CDR1 is SGHAT and CDR2 is FQNNGV. CDR3 nucleotide sequence: TGTGCCAGCAGCCCTAGAAACTACGAGCAGTACTTC. It codes for CASSPRNYEQYF.

The chain employs TRBV14 and TRBJ2-1; TRBD2 matches at 8 bases. The CDR3 length is 13 residues. The germline CDR1 and CDR2 sequences are SGHDN and FVKESK. With 2 bases clipped from V and 9 bases from J, the junction kept 3 bases outside the gene matches. CDR3 protein: CASSQTSGGEQFF. CDR3 sequence (DNA): TGTGCCAGCAGCCAAACTAGCGGTGGTGAGCAGTTCTTC. The full variable domain, with the rest looked up from reference TRBV14 and TRBJ2-1, is EAGVTQFPSHSVIEKGQTVTLRCDPISGHDNLYWYRRVMGKEIKFLLHFVKESKQDESGMPNNRFLAERTGGTYSTLKVQPAELEDSGVYFCASSQTSGGEQFFGPGTRLTVL.

The chain joins TRBV29-1 to TRBJ2-7, with 7 nucleotides matching TRBD1. Per germline, CDR1 SQVTM and CDR2 ANQGSEA. The CDR3 covers 13 residues. The trim removed 8 bases at V and 5 bases at J, leaving 12 bases unmatched. CDR3 in DNA: TGCAGCCACCCGCTTGAAGGACAGGACGAGCAGTACTTC. It yields the protein CSHPLEGQDEQYF.

This clone was detected once. The V call is TRBV7-6, the J call TRBJ2-5, with 12 bases aligning to TRBD2. The CDR3 is 17 residues long. V lost 5 bases to trimming and J lost 1 base; unmatched junction nucleotides: 8. Germline V gene lookup returns CDR1 SGHVS and CDR2 FNYEAQ. CDR3 residues: CASSRPGLAGAQETQYF. CDR3 sequence (DNA): TGTGCCAGCAGCCGGCCGGGACTAGCGGGCGCCCAAGAGACCCAGTACTTC.

This clone was recorded only once. This chain links TRBV19 with TRBJ2-1; the D gene could be TRBD1 or TRBD2 (5 bases each). Trimming left V 1 base short and J 4 bases short, with 11 bases between. The CDR3 sequence is 15 residues long. The germline V gene has CDR1 LNHDA and CDR2 SQIVND (reference sequence). The CDR3 sequence is CASSIGGTLYNEQFF. CDR3 nucleotide sequence: TGTGCCAGTAGTATAGGAGGGACCCTTTACAATGAGCAGTTCTTC.

This clone appeared a single time. The gene calls are TRBV11-2 and TRBJ2-7; a possible D gene is TRBD2 (7 bases). The germline CDR1 and CDR2 sequences are SGHAT and FQNNGV. The V end was cut by 5 bases, the J end by 4 bases, with 24 bases between. The CDR3 extends over 17 amino acids. CDR3 loop: CASSAIEGGAKKYEQYF. CDR3 in DNA: TGTGCCAGCAGCGCCATAGAAGGGGGGGCCAAGAAGTACGAGCAGTACTTC.

The genes are TRBV5-5 and TRBJ2-1, with a possible D match to TRBD2 (6 bases). V lost 2 bases and J lost 6, with 18 bases in between. CDR3 length equals 16 residues. From germline, CDR1 is SGHKS and CDR2 YYEKEE (reference sequence). The CDR3 region is CASSLSTTLAINEQFF. The CDR3 DNA is TGTGCCAGCAGCTTATCCACAACCCTAGCGATCAATGAGCAGTTCTTC.

The rearrangement joins TRBV7-3 to TRBJ2-2; no clear D. This CDR3 is 15 amino acids long. Germline CDR1 reads SGHTA; CDR2 reads FQGTGA. Trimming shortened V by 3 bases and J by 4 bases, and 12 bases separated the two germline ends. CDR3 in amino acids: CASSLIGGFTGELFF. Written as DNA, the CDR3 is TGTGCCAGCAGCTTGATAGGCGGTTTCACCGGGGAGCTGTTTTTT.

This clone came up once. The genes are TRBV4-3 and TRBJ2-7; 8 positions agree with TRBD2. Germline trimming cut 0 bases from V and 2 bases from J; bases unmatched to any gene: 3. The CDR3 consists of 15 residues. Germline V gene sequence: CDR1 LGHNA, CDR2 YSLEER. This chain's CDR3 is CASSQELAEAYEQYF. In DNA form, the CDR3 reads TGCGCCAGCAGCCAAGAACTAGCGGAGGCCTACGAGCAGTACTTC.

The chain employs TRBV7-8 and TRBJ1-1; weak D call: TRBD1 (6 bases). The CDR3 sequence is 13 residues long. CDR1 and CDR2 (germline): SGHVS, FQNEAQ. The V gene lost 4 bases and the J gene lost 4 bases, with 10 bases spanning the gap. The CDR3 here is CASSSQGRTEAFF. The CDR3, as DNA: TGTGCCAGCAGCTCACAGGGACGCACTGAAGCTTTCTTT.

The chain couples TRBV15 to TRBJ2-7; D is ambiguous. V was pared by 0 bases and J by 3 bases, with 9 bases between. Germline CDR1 LNHNV, CDR2 YYDKDF (reference sequence). This CDR3 is built from 14 residues. CDR3 sequence (DNA): TGTGCCACCAGCAGAGATCGTGAATACTACGAGCAGTACTTC. Its protein is CATSRDREYYEQYF.

V and J are TRBV27 and TRBJ2-7; tentatively, D is TRBD1 (5 bases). V lost 4 bases to trimming and J lost 5 bases, with 12 bases between them. Germline CDR1 and CDR2: MNHEY and SMNVEV (reference sequence). CDR3 length equals 13 residues. The CDR3 protein is CASSSGKVHEQYF. The CDR3 DNA reads as TGTGCCAGCAGTTCAGGGAAGGTCCACGAGCAGTACTTC.

This clone has a handful of counts. The chain carries TRBV13 and TRBJ2-7, with TRBD1 matching 7 bases. Germline-derived CDR1 and CDR2 are PRHDT and FYEKMQ (reference sequence). CDR3 length equals 14 residues. Trimming at V came to 0 bases and at J to 2 bases, leaving 1 base not matched to a gene. The CDR3 spells CASSLGGTAYEQYF. The CDR3 DNA sequence: TGTGCCAGCAGCTTAGGCGGGACAGCCTACGAGCAGTACTTC.

CDR3 nucleotide sequence: TGTGCCAGCAGCTTGGGCGGGAGTGGCTCCTACAATGAGCAGTTCTTC. Protein product: CASSLGGSGSYNEQFF. V and J are TRBV5-4 and TRBJ2-1, with 7 bases aligning to TRBD2. V was clipped by 0 bases and J by 0 bases; unmatched bases: 3. The CDR3 is made up of 16 amino acids. CDR1 SGHNT and CDR2 YYREEE come from the germline V gene (reference sequence). Drawing the rest from reference TRBV5-4 and TRBJ2-1, the complete variable domain is ETGVTQSPTHLIKTRGQQVTLRCSSQSGHNTVSWYQQALGQGPQFIFQYYREEENGRGNFPPRFSGLQFPNYSSELNVNALELDDSALYLCASSLGGSGSYNEQFFGPGTRLTVL.

V and J are TRBV9 and TRBJ2-6; 11 nucleotides align to TRBD1. Trimming at V came to 1 base and at J to 4 bases, leaving 13 bases not matched to a gene. Germline lookup yields CDR1 SGDLS and CDR2 YYNGEE. The CDR3 has 20 residues. This chain's CDR3 is CASSVSRRTGGASGANVLTF. CDR3 coding DNA: TGTGCCAGCAGCGTAAGTCGGCGGACAGGGGGCGCTTCAGGGGCCAACGTCCTGACTTTC. Combining the CDR3 with reference TRBV9 and TRBJ2-6 gives the whole variable domain DSGVTQTPKHLITATGQRVTLRCSPRSGDLSVYWYQQSLDQGLQFLIQYYNGEERAKGNILERFSAQQFPDLHSELNLSSLELGDSALYFCASSVSRRTGGASGANVLTFGAGSRLTVL.

The chain has TRBV7-2 and TRBJ2-1; TRBD2 aligns across 7 bases. V lost 7 bases, J lost 7 bases, and 13 bases stayed unmatched. This CDR3 spans 15 amino acids. Looked up from germline, CDR1 is SGHTA and CDR2 is FQGNSA. The chain's CDR3 is CASTSWGSGLNEQFF. The CDR3 DNA reads as TGTGCCAGCACCTCGTGGGGTAGCGGGTTAAATGAGCAGTTCTTC.

V is TRBV9 and J is TRBJ2-3, with TRBD2 as a possible D gene (6 bases). Trimming cost V 4 bases and J 1 base, with 16 bases left between them. This CDR3 region has 16 residues. The germline gives CDR1 SGDLS, CDR2 YYNGEE. In DNA, the CDR3 is TGTGCCAGCAGCATGCCAAGCGGGCACGGCACAGATACGCAGTATTTT. This encodes CASSMPSGHGTDTQYF.

V is TRBV15 and J is TRBJ2-1, with D maybe TRBD2 (6 bases). The V end was cut by 3 bases, the J end by 10 bases, with 19 bases between. CDR3 length: 15 residues. Germline-derived CDR1 and CDR2 are LNHNV and YYDKDF (reference sequence). The CDR3 loop reads CATSSSSSGVWEQFF. For the CDR3, the DNA is TGTGCCACCAGCAGTTCTAGTTCGGGGGTTTGGGAGCAGTTCTTC. The full variable domain, in which reference TRBV15 and TRBJ2-1 provide the parts outside the CDR3, is DAMVIQNPRYQVTQFGKPVTLSCSQTLNHNVMYWYQQKSSQAPKLLFHYYDKDFNNEADTPDNFQSRRPNTSFCFLDIRSPGLGDTAMYLCATSSSSSGVWEQFFGPGTRLTVL.